One sample yielded the 32 T cell receptor beta chains listed below, sequenced in a study of regulatory T cells in long-lasting Graves disease. Time point defined: newly diagnosed GD, antithyroid drugs for less than 3 months. Extracted PBMC RNA gave rise to the TCR library. Researchers made TCR beta libraries by using iRepertoire HTBI primers and running Arm-PCR on CDR3 regions. Using its own MiXCR run on the multiplex PCR reads, TCRdb lists one record per CDR3 protein. This table has fewer than 400,000 distinct CDR3 sequences, 18% appearing once. The sample in question was peripheral blood mononuclear cells (PBMCs), obtained at new diagnosis, from a patient treated with antithyroid drugs. The receptors shown here come from a female donor with Graves disease.

V is TRBV20-1 and J is TRBJ2-1, with D unclear. The germline CDR1 and CDR2 sequences are DFQATT and SNEGSKA (reference sequence). There are 15 residues in the CDR3. The V and J ends lost 4 bases and 0 bases respectively, with 13 bases between them. Written as DNA, the CDR3 is TGCAGTGCTAAAGCGCAGACGAGCTCCTACAATGAGCAGTTCTTC. Translation gives CSAKAQTSSYNEQFF.

Many counts were recorded for this clonotype. The rearrangement joins TRBV18 to TRBJ1-2, with TRBD1 matching over 7 bases. Germline trimming cut 3 bases from V and 3 bases from J; bases unmatched to any gene: 7. The CDR3 loop spans 15 amino acids. Germline values: CDR1 KGHSH, CDR2 LQKENI. This CDR3 is CASSPRQGEYYGYTF. DNA of the CDR3: TGTGCCAGCTCACCCCGACAGGGAGAGTACTATGGCTACACCTTC.

A note on this clonotype: Only one base separates this from a far larger clonotype, so it likely reflects a read error. This rearrangement joins TRBV18 to TRBJ2-1; 10 bases are a match to TRBD1. The last part of the DNA fits TRBJ2-5 better; the J call may be wrong. The CDR3 has 15 residues. Germline CDR1 reads KGHSH; CDR2 reads LQKENI. The CDR3 region has the DNA TGTGCCAGCTCACCCCAGACAGGGGGCAAAGAGACCCAGTACTTC. Amino acids: CASSPQTGGKETQYF.

In its sample, this clonotype was seen many times. The J gene is TRBJ2-1, the V gene TRBV7-9; D might be TRBD2 (6 bases). This CDR3 contains 13 residues. Germline V gives CDR1 SEHNR, CDR2 FQNEAQ (reference sequence). V lost 5 bases to trimming and J lost 9 bases, with 14 bases between them. The CDR3 loop reads CASSPTWEAEQFF. In nucleotides, the CDR3 is TGTGCCAGCAGCCCAACTTGGGAGGCTGAGCAGTTCTTC.

At least ten counts were recorded for this clonotype. The chain couples TRBV10-3 to TRBJ2-3; TRBD1 aligns across 7 bases. Germline V gene sequence: CDR1 ENHRY, CDR2 SYGVKD. V shed 6 bases and J 0 bases; nucleotides not matched to a gene: 6. The CDR3 totals 15 residues. The CDR3 sequence: CAISAGTASTDTQYF. In DNA form, the CDR3 reads TGTGCCATCAGCGCCGGGACAGCGAGCACAGATACGCAGTATTTT.

Ten or more counts support this clonotype. The chain combines TRBV28 with TRBJ2-1; no clear D. The V end was cut by 6 bases, the J end by 3 bases, with 3 bases between. The CDR3 covers 11 residues. The germline CDR1 and CDR2 sequences are MDHEN and SYDVKM. As DNA, the CDR3 is TGTGCCAGCAGCCGCTACAATGAGCAGTTCTTC. Translation: CASSRYNEQFF. Combining the CDR3 with reference TRBV28 and TRBJ2-1 gives the whole variable domain DVKVTQSSRYLVKRTGEKVFLECVQDMDHENMFWYRQDPGLGLRLIYFSYDVKMKEKGDIPEGYSVSREKKERFSLILESASTNQTSMYLCASSRYNEQFFGPGTRLTVL.

This clonotype was picked up many times. This chain connects TRBV28 to TRBJ2-7; 7 bases map to TRBD2. The CDR3 has 14 residues. V dropped 10 bases and J dropped 3; count of bases not matched to a gene: 12. Germline lookup yields CDR1 MDHEN and CDR2 SYDVKM. The CDR3 spells CATLPSGARYEQYF. In DNA, the CDR3 is TGTGCCACCCTCCCTAGCGGAGCCCGCTACGAGCAGTACTTC.

This clonotype was recorded many times. The chain is built from TRBV2 and TRBJ2-5, with D perhaps being TRBD1 or TRBD2 (5 bases each). The V gene lost 0 bases and the J gene lost 6 bases, with 8 bases spanning the gap. This CDR3 is built from 13 residues. The V gene's germline CDR1 is SNHLY and CDR2 FYNNEI. The CDR3 DNA follows: TGTGCCAGCAGTGAAGCGGGGGTTAAGACCCAGTACTTC. Translating gives CASSEAGVKTQYF.

This clonotype was counted at least ten times. The chain carries TRBV2 and TRBJ2-1; D uncertain. This CDR3 is 11 amino acids long. V gave up 9 bases and J gave up 6 bases, with 9 bases separating them. Germline V lookup: CDR1 SNHLY, CDR2 FYNNEI. CDR3 bases: TGTGCCAGGGGCGGCGGCAATGAGCAGTTCTTC. Its translation is CARGGGNEQFF.

The rearrangement links TRBV12-3 or TRBV12-4 to TRBJ2-7, with 9 bases lining up with TRBD2. The CDR3 spans 16 residues. V was pared by 0 bases and J by 4 bases, with 7 bases of the junction left unmatched. CDR3 residues: CASSLASGSEMYEQYF. The DNA of the CDR3 is TGTGCCAGCAGTTTAGCTAGCGGGAGTGAAATGTACGAGCAGTACTTC.

On this clonotype itself: This may stem from a read error, because a much larger clone lies one nucleotide away. Given the absence of the conserved phenylalanine or tryptophan at the CDR3 end, a read error is likely. The chain is built from TRBV30 and TRBJ1-1; no clear D. This CDR3 spans 11 amino acids. The V end lost 5 bases, the J end lost 1 base, and 5 bases lay between the germline ends. CDR1 and CDR2 from the germline V gene are GTSNPN and SVGIG (reference sequence). The CDR3 nucleotides are TGTGCCTGGGACGAGAACACTGAAGCTTTCCTT. This sequence encodes CAWDENTEAFL.

This clonotype was seen at least ten times. This chain links TRBV11-1 with TRBJ2-1; D might be TRBD2 (6 bases). The V end was cut by 5 bases, the J end by 6 bases, with 14 bases between. Germline V gene sequence: CDR1 SGHAT, CDR2 FQDESV (reference sequence). The CDR3 has 14 residues. The CDR3 DNA sequence: TGTGCCAGCAGCAGAGGGACTGCCGGCAATGAGCAGTTCTTC. Its translation is CASSRGTAGNEQFF.

V and J are TRBV20-1 and TRBJ2-3; D uncertain. V was shortened by 6 bases and J by 0 bases, with 16 bases between the two germline ends. The CDR3 runs 15 residues. Germline CDR1 is DFQATT and CDR2 is SNEGSKA (reference sequence). The CDR3 here is CSADGPLTSTDTQYF. The CDR3 DNA is TGCAGTGCCGACGGACCGTTAACTAGCACAGATACGCAGTATTTT.

This clonotype came up a few times. The chain has TRBV6-5 and TRBJ2-5; no definite D call. Germline V CDR1 and CDR2: MNHEY, SVGAGI. The CDR3 has 17 residues. V was pared by 0 bases and J by 2 bases, with 16 bases between. The CDR3 bases are TGTGCCAGCAGTTACTCATCGCAGGAGTTGGAGCAAGAGACCCAGTACTTC. Residues: CASSYSSQELEQETQYF.

This clonotype came up many times. The rearrangement links TRBV7-3 to TRBJ2-1; D remains unclear. The CDR3 runs to 13 residues. The ends were cut back, 2 bases at V and 7 bases at J, with 9 bases in the middle. Germline V gene sequence: CDR1 SGHTA, CDR2 FQGTGA. The CDR3 DNA reads TGTGCCAGCAGCTTATTCGCGGAGAATGAGCAGTTCTTC. Protein sequence: CASSLFAENEQFF.

This clonotype has a handful of counts. It is likely a read error: a sequence one base away is far more abundant. The conserved phenylalanine or tryptophan normally closing the CDR3 is absent here, so this likely arose from a read error. V gene TRBV11-3 combines with J gene TRBJ2-1; D unclear. The V gene's germline CDR1 is SGHNT and CDR2 YENEEA. V was trimmed by 1 base and J by 9 bases, leaving 10 bases between them. The CDR3 has 13 residues. CDR3 amino acids: CASSLVDVGEQFL. CDR3 nucleotide sequence: TGTGCCAGCAGCTTAGTCGACGTTGGTGAGCAGTTCCTC.

The rearrangement joins TRBV20-1 to TRBJ2-1; 10 bases are shared with TRBD2. Trimming cost V 0 bases and J 7 bases; bases outside gene matches: 6. The CDR3 extends over 15 amino acids. The germline CDR1 and CDR2 sequences are DFQATT and SNEGSKA (reference sequence). The CDR3 DNA follows: TGCAGTGCTAGAGATATGGCTAGCGGGAGAAATGAGCAGTTCTTC. Its translation is CSARDMASGRNEQFF.

In regard to this clonotype: Given a much more abundant clone one base away, this may be a read error. This chain connects TRBV11-1 to TRBJ2-3, with unresolved D. V was shortened by 3 bases and J by 2 bases, with 15 bases between the two germline ends. This CDR3 is 16 amino acids long. Per the germline V gene, CDR1 is SGHAT and CDR2 is FQDESV (reference sequence). As DNA, the CDR3 is TGTGCCAGCAGCTTGGTGGGGTGGTCTACCACAGATACGCAGTATTTT. Its translation is CASSLVGWSTTDTQYF. Drawing the rest from reference TRBV11-1 and TRBJ2-3, the complete variable domain is EAEVAQSPRYKITEKSQAVAFWCDPISGHATLYWYRQILGQGPELLVQFQDESVVDDSQLPKDRFSAERLKGVDSTLKIQPAELGDSAMYLCASSLVGWSTTDTQYFGPGTRLTVL.

This clonotype was seen at least ten times. The chain carries TRBV12-3 or TRBV12-4 and TRBJ1-4, with 7 bases fitting TRBD1. The ends lost 3 bases at V and 8 bases at J; junction bases unmatched: 6. The CDR3 covers 14 residues. CDR3 in DNA: TGTGCCAGCAGTTTTAGGGGGCCTGGGGAAAAACTGTTTTTT. Residues: CASSFRGPGEKLFF.

This clonotype was counted at least ten times. This chain connects TRBV2 to TRBJ2-1; D is uncertain. V was pared by 6 bases and J by 4 bases, with 10 bases between. Germline-derived CDR1 and CDR2 are SNHLY and FYNNEI. The CDR3 contains 13 residues. The CDR3 sequence: CASSALGYNEQFF. CDR3 sequence (DNA): TGTGCCAGCAGCGCCCTGGGGTACAATGAGCAGTTCTTC.

This clonotype was picked up many times. The chain has TRBV28 and TRBJ2-2, with 13 bases identical to TRBD2. This CDR3 has 17 amino acids. Germline CDR1 MDHEN, CDR2 SYDVKM. Trimming removed 1 base from V and 7 bases from J; junction bases left unmatched: 6. CDR3 loop: CASSLLLGLAGHGELFF. The CDR3 nucleotides are TGTGCCAGCAGTTTATTACTGGGACTAGCGGGACACGGGGAGCTGTTTTTT.

This clonotype was recorded a few times. CDR3: CASSRGSLSGFTDTQYF. The CDR3 DNA sequence: TGTGCCAGTAGTAGAGGTAGTTTATCGGGATTCACAGATACGCAGTATTTT. The genes are TRBV19 and TRBJ2-3; TRBD2 might be the D (5 bases). CDR1 is LNHDA and CDR2 is SQIVND in the germline V gene (reference sequence). Trimming shortened V by 4 bases and J by 2 bases, and 19 bases separated the two germline ends. This CDR3 contains 17 residues.

This clonotype was seen repeatedly, ten times or more. The chain combines TRBV2 with TRBJ2-7; the match to TRBD1 covers 7 bases. CDR3 length equals 15 residues. Looked up from germline, CDR1 is SNHLY and CDR2 is FYNNEI. J lost 0 bases, V lost 7 bases, and 9 bases had no gene match. Written as DNA, the CDR3 is TGTGCCAGCAAAACAGGGGCCGACTCCTCCTACGAGCAGTACTTC. It specifies CASKTGADSSYEQYF. Together with reference TRBV2 and TRBJ2-7, the CDR3 gives the full variable domain: EPEVTQTPSHQVTQMGQEVILRCVPISNHLYFYWYRQILGQKVEFLVSFYNNEISEKSEIFDDQFSVERPDGSNFTLKIRSTKLEDSAMYFCASKTGADSSYEQYFGPGTRLTVT.

In this sample, this clonotype turned up many times. V is TRBV24-1 and J is TRBJ1-1; D gene ambiguous. The length of the CDR3 is 13 residues. The V gene's germline CDR1 is KGHDR and CDR2 SFDVKD. Trimming took 7 bases from V and 0 from J, leaving 8 bases between them. The DNA of the CDR3 is TGTGCCACCAGCTCCAAAATGAACACTGAAGCTTTCTTT. Its translation: CATSSKMNTEAFF.

This clonotype has just a few counts. The chain employs TRBV7-9 and TRBJ2-6, with TRBD2 matching over 14 bases. From germline, CDR1 is SEHNR and CDR2 FQNEAQ (reference sequence). Trimming took 6 bases from V and 1 from J; bases not matched to a gene: 20. CDR3 length: 23 amino acids. The CDR3 loop reads CASRGGRGLAGGEYLSGANVLTF. Written as DNA, the CDR3 is TGTGCCAGCAGAGGTGGTCGAGGACTAGCGGGAGGCGAGTACCTGTCTGGGGCCAACGTCCTGACTTTC.

This clonotype was recorded many times. The CDR3 nucleotides read TGTGCCAGCAGTGAAGGGGACAGGGTGTCTGGGGCCAACGTCCTGACTTTC. This encodes CASSEGDRVSGANVLTF. The chain recombines TRBV6-1 with TRBJ2-6; 9 bases map to TRBD1. Germline assignment: CDR1 MNHNS and CDR2 SASEGT. This CDR3 region has 17 residues. Trimming took 1 base from V and 1 from J; bases not matched to a gene: 2.

Only a few counts were recorded for this clonotype. This chain connects TRBV20-1 to TRBJ2-3; 7 bases are a match to TRBD1. Germline CDR1 and CDR2: DFQATT and SNEGSKA (reference sequence). This CDR3 has 12 residues. Trimming at V came to 6 bases and at J to 4 bases, leaving 4 bases not matched to a gene. DNA of the CDR3: TGCAGTGCCCGTGGGACAGCAGATACGCAGTATTTT. The encoded protein is CSARGTADTQYF.

Only a few counts were recorded for this clonotype. V gene TRBV19 combines with J gene TRBJ2-7, with D possibly matching TRBD2 (6 bases). The V and J ends lost 5 bases and 3 bases respectively, with 14 bases between them. The CDR3 sequence is 14 residues long. CDR1 and CDR2 from the germline V gene are LNHDA and SQIVND (reference sequence). In DNA form, the CDR3 reads TGTGCCAGTAGTGCCCCCGGGACTCGCTACGAGCAGTACTTC. Its translation is CASSAPGTRYEQYF.

This clonotype appeared many times. V usage is TRBV19 and J usage is TRBJ1-1, with D perhaps TRBD1 (5 bases). From germline, CDR1 is LNHDA and CDR2 SQIVND (reference sequence). Trimming left V 5 bases short and J 7 bases short, with 14 bases between. The CDR3 runs 13 residues. CDR3 nucleotide sequence: TGTGCCAGTAGTCCTTGGCAGGGCAATGAAGCTTTCTTT. Its translation is CASSPWQGNEAFF.

The J gene is TRBJ2-5, the V gene TRBV2, with D tentatively TRBD2 (5 bases). Germline assignment: CDR1 SNHLY and CDR2 FYNNEI. CDR3 size: 14 residues. The V gene lost 4 bases and the J gene lost 1 base, with 10 bases spanning the gap. CDR3 amino acids: CASSGQRSQETQYF. The CDR3 coding sequence is TGTGCCAGCAGTGGGCAGCGGTCCCAAGAGACCCAGTACTTC.

This clonotype occurred many times. The chain carries TRBV11-3 and TRBJ2-3, with D tentatively TRBD2 (6 bases). The germline CDR1 and CDR2 sequences are SGHNT and YENEEA. The V gene lost 2 bases and the J gene lost 3 bases, with 18 bases spanning the gap. This CDR3 has 17 residues. The CDR3 sequence: CASSLISGGVGTDTQYF. The CDR3 coding sequence is TGTGCCAGCAGCTTAATATCGGGCGGGGTGGGGACAGATACGCAGTATTTT.

Points on this clonotype: Given a much more abundant clone one base away, this may be a read error. V is TRBV12-3 or TRBV12-4 and J is TRBJ2-7; 7 nucleotides align to TRBD2. This CDR3 region has 14 residues. After removal of 7 bases from V and 7 bases from J, the junction contained 13 bases not matched to a gene. This CDR3 is CASTRDYFGDEQYF. The CDR3 DNA follows: TGTGCCAGCACCCGGGACTACTTCGGGGATGAGCAGTACTTC.